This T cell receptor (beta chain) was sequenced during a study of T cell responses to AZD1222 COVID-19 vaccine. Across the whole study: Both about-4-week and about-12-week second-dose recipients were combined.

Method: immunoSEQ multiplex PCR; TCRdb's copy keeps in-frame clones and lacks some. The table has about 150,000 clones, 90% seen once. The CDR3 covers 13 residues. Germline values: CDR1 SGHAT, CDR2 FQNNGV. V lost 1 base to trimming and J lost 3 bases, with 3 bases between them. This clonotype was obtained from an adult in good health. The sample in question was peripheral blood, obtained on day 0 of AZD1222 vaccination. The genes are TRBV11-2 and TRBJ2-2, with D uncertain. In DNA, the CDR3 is TGTGCCAGCAGCTTAGGACACACCGGGGAGCTGTTTTTT. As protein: CASSLGHTGELFF.